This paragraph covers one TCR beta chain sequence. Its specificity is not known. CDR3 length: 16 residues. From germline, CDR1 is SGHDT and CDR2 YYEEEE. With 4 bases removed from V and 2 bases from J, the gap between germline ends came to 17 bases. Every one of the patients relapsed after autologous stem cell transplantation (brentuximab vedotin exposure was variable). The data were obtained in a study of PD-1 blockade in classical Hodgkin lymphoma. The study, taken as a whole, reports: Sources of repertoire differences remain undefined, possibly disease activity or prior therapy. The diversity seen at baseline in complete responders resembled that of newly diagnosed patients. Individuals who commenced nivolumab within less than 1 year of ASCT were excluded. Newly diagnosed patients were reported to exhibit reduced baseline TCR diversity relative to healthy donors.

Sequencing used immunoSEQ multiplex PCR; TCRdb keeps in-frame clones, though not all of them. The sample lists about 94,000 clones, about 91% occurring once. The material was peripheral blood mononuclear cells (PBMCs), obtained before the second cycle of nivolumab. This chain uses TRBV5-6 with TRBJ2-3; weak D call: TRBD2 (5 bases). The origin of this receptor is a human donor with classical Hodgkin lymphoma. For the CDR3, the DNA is TGTGCCAGCAGCCCGGGAATGACGGCCAACACAGATACGCAGTATTTT. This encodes CASSPGMTANTDTQYF.